This T cell receptor beta chain appears in the sequencing data of a study of CD8+CD57+ T cells in acquired aplastic anemia. Study-wide context: The sorted CD4+ and CD8+ cells yielded an average around 3 ug of DNA.

Study-level results: It was found that roughly 29 CD8+ CDR3 sequences were shared between patients and controls.

TCR beta VDJ and CDR3 profiles were obtained from a genomic DNA template. One entry per CDR3 protein, called by TCRdb with MiXCR from the reads. The sample records 42,000 or so distinct CDR3 sequences, around 63% being singletons. In this sample, this clonotype turned up many times. Its antigen is undetermined. The receptor was isolated from a human donor in good health, serving as a control. Sequencing was done on a sample of sorted CD4+, CD8+, or CD8+CD57+ T cells (not recorded which) from PBMCs.

The CDR3 sequence is CASRDSGGYGYTF. In nucleotides, the CDR3 is TGTGCCAGCAGGGATTCGGGGGGTTATGGCTACACCTTC. The chain carries TRBV28 and TRBJ1-2; perhaps TRBD1 as D (5 bases). With 6 bases removed from V and 5 bases from J, the gap between germline ends came to 13 bases. The CDR3 consists of 13 residues. Germline loops: CDR1 MDHEN, CDR2 SYDVKM.